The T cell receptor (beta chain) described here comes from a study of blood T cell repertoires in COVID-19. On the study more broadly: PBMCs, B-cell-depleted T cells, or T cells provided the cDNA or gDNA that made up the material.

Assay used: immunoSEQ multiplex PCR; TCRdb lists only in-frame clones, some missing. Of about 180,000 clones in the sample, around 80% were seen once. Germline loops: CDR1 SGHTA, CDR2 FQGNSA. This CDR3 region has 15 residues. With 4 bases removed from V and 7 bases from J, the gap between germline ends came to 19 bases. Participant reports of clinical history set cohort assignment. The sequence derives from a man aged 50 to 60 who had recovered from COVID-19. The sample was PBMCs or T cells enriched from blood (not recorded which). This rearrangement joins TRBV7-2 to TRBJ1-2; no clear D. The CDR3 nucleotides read TGTGCCAGCAGCTCACCCGGGAAGGGTAAGGGTGGCTACACCTTC. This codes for CASSSPGKGKGGYTF.